This is a list of T cell receptor beta chains from one sample in a study of human T cells and chemical hapten exposure. Each CDR3 protein gets one entry after TCRdb re-called the RACE reads with MiXCR. The sample records about 140,000 distinct CDR3 sequences, about an eighth being singletons. The sequencing here drew on whole blood, taken in connection with sensitization to the hapten diphenylcyclopropenone (DPC). These receptors all stem from a woman between 50 and 59 years old with alopecia areata. Some clones in this sample may be carry-over from other donors' samples. CDR3s include the opening cysteine and the closing phenylalanine or tryptophan. Fields, in order: clone size, D gene, V gene, J gene, CDR3 protein, CDR3 DNA. D genes are given only for firm matches. Only part of the rows carry a size: once, few, many, or a class if the clone is expanded.

-	TRBD2	TRBV5-4	TRBJ2-1	CASSTLAGGYGNEQFF	TGTGCCAGCAGCACCCTAGCGGGAGGGTATGGCAATGAGCAGTTCTTC
-	-	TRBV6-1	TRBJ2-6	CASSELNSGANVLTF	TGTGCCAGCAGTGAATTGAACTCTGGGGCCAACGTCCTGACTTTC
many	-	TRBV30	TRBJ2-7	CAWSLIPPGDFTYEQYF	TGTGCCTGGAGCCTCATCCCCCCAGGGGATTTTACCTACGAGCAGTACTTC
-	-	TRBV5-5	TRBJ1-5	CASSLEGEGQPQHF	TGTGCCAGCAGCTTGGAAGGGGAAGGGCAGCCCCAGCATTTT
many	-	TRBV4-1	TRBJ1-1	CASSQSSAHDRGIGARGEAFF	TGCGCCAGCAGCCAATCCTCGGCCCATGACAGAGGAATTGGAGCGAGGGGCGAAGCTTTCTTT
many	-	TRBV6-4	TRBJ2-1	CASSENGLSYNEQFF	TGTGCCAGCAGTGAAAACGGTCTCTCCTACAATGAGCAGTTCTTC
-	-	TRBV28	TRBJ2-3	CASSFTGGGVKDTQYF	TGTGCCAGCAGTTTTACCGGAGGGGGAGTCAAAGATACGCAGTATTTT
-	TRBD1	TRBV29-1	TRBJ1-4	CSVEDETGGKLFF	TGCAGCGTTGAAGACGAGACAGGGGGAAAACTGTTTTTT
many	TRBD2	TRBV20-1	TRBJ2-1	CSVLAGHEQFF	TGCAGTGTTTTAGCGGGGCATGAGCAGTTCTTC
-	TRBD1	TRBV7-2	TRBJ2-7	CASSLTGVYEQYF	TGTGCCAGCAGCCTTACAGGGGTATACGAGCAGTACTTC
few	TRBD1	TRBV6-4	TRBJ2-7	CASSYTGESEQYF	TGTGCCAGCAGTTATACAGGGGAGAGCGAGCAGTACTTC
few	TRBD1	TRBV5-1	TRBJ2-5	CASSTGQGAGETQYF	TGCGCCAGCAGCACAGGACAGGGGGCCGGAGAGACCCAGTACTTC
-	-	TRBV29-1	TRBJ1-1	CSVGLGAQGTEAFF	TGCAGCGTTGGCCTCGGGGCACAAGGTACTGAAGCTTTCTTT
few	-	TRBV2	TRBJ1-2	CASRGNYGYTF	TGTGCCAGCAGGGGAAACTATGGCTACACCTTC
-	TRBD1	TRBV4-3	TRBJ2-7	CASSFLSTDRAYEQYF	TGCGCCAGCAGCTTCCTCTCCACTGACAGGGCCTACGAGCAGTACTTC
-	TRBD2	TRBV27	TRBJ2-1	CASSLLVAGGEQFF	TGTGCCAGCAGTTTATTGGTAGCGGGAGGTGAGCAGTTCTTC
many	TRBD1	TRBV6-5	TRBJ1-5	CASSSTRGKPQHF	TGTGCCAGCAGTTCAACCAGGGGGAAGCCCCAGCATTTT
few	-	TRBV7-2	TRBJ2-2	CASSFRVPGELFF	TGTGCCAGCAGCTTTAGGGTCCCCGGGGAGCTGTTTTTT
-	TRBD1	TRBV20-1	TRBJ2-7	CSATGDRGHQQYF	TGCAGTGCTACCGGAGACAGGGGGCACCAGCAGTACTTC
-	-	TRBV16	TRBJ1-5	CASNQSPGNNQPQHF	TGTGCCAGCAACCAGTCCCCCGGGAATAATCAGCCCCAGCATTTT
-	TRBD1	TRBV6-2/TRBV6-3	TRBJ1-5	CASSYGTVFNQPQHF	TGTGCCAGCAGTTACGGGACAGTATTCAATCAGCCCCAGCATTTT
-	-	TRBV5-8	TRBJ2-6	CASSGLPRSGANVLTF	TGTGCCAGCAGCGGACTACCCCGCTCTGGGGCCAACGTCCTGACTTTC
few	-	TRBV11-2	TRBJ1-2	CASSLVRGANYGYTF	TGTGCCAGCAGCTTAGTTAGGGGGGCTAACTATGGCTACACCTTC
few	TRBD1	TRBV20-1	TRBJ1-1	CSARARDRGGTEAFF	TGCAGTGCTAGAGCTCGGGACAGGGGAGGCACTGAAGCTTTCTTT
many	TRBD2	TRBV9	TRBJ2-2	CASSVVASGTSGSRNGELFF	TGTGCCAGCAGCGTAGTGGCATCCGGGACTAGCGGGAGTAGGAACGGGGAGCTGTTTTTT
few	-	TRBV12-3/TRBV12-4	TRBJ2-7	CASRLDLSSYEQYF	TGTGCCAGCAGGCTGGACTTGAGCTCCTACGAGCAGTACTTC
few	-	TRBV19	TRBJ2-7	CASSIGKAGRTSYEQYF	TGTGCCAGTAGTATTGGTAAGGCGGGCCGGACCTCCTACGAGCAGTACTTC
-	-	TRBV29-1	TRBJ1-2	CSVDTTGIYGYTF	TGCAGCGTCGATACGACAGGCATATATGGCTACACCTTC
few	-	TRBV19	TRBJ1-4	CASSIYRGDEKLFF	TGTGCCAGTAGTATTTACAGAGGGGATGAAAAACTGTTTTTT
many	TRBD2	TRBV9	TRBJ2-2	CASSVRAGGTGELFF	TGTGCCAGCAGCGTAAGAGCGGGAGGCACCGGGGAGCTGTTTTTT
many	-	TRBV6-1	TRBJ2-6	CASSERQLPSSGANVLTF	TGTGCCAGCAGTGAAAGACAGTTGCCCTCCTCTGGGGCCAACGTCCTGACTTTC